Sequencing of this T cell receptor (beta chain) was carried out in a study of memory CD4+ T cells and cytomegalovirus serostatus. Germline values: CDR1 MNHNS, CDR2 SASEGT. This CDR3 comprises 13 residues. Trimming took 3 bases from V and 9 from J; bases not matched to a gene: 4. The data were produced by immunoSEQ multiplex PCR, yet TCRdb's version contains in-frame clones alone and is incomplete. The table lists about 42,000 clones, under 80% of them singletons. The sort gate was single viable CD3+CD4+CD8-CD45RO+ cells for memory CD4+ T cells. In its sample, this clone was seen once. The sample was memory CD4+ T cells from blood. V and J are TRBV6-1 and TRBJ1-2, with 10 bases matching TRBD1. This TCR was recovered from an adult in good health and CMV-seronegative. CDR3 region: CASSDRDRGSYTF. In nucleotides, the CDR3 is TGTGCCAGCAGTGATAGGGACAGGGGTAGCTACACCTTC.